These T cell receptor beta chains were read from a single sample in a study of shared clonotypes between healthy human individuals. Libraries were prepared by immunoSEQ multiplex PCR; TCRdb keeps only in-frame clonotypes and omits some of them. The sample includes about 1 million clones, approximately 76% of them seen just once. Material for sequencing was memory CD4+ T cells sorted from blood. These receptor sequences come from a man younger than 30 in good health. Both conserved end residues are part of each CDR3. The D gene is left open where the match is weak. Clone size is stated in some rows and not others, as once, few, many or a class when expanded.

J: TRBJ1-5
D: -
size: few
V: TRBV2
CDR3: CASSPRDIPQHF
DNA: TGTGCCAGCAGTCCTCGGGACATACCCCAGCATTTT

J: TRBJ2-3
D: -
size: -
V: TRBV6-1
CDR3: CASSGPSDTQYF
DNA: TGTGCCAGCTCCGGACCCTCAGATACGCAGTATTTT

J: TRBJ1-4
D: -
size: -
V: TRBV30
CDR3: CAWSTNEKLFF
DNA: TGTGCCTGGTCAACTAATGAAAAACTGTTTTTT

J: TRBJ2-7
D: -
size: -
V: TRBV11-2
CDR3: CASSLDLDRPEYF
DNA: TGTGCCAGCAGCTTAGATCTTGACAGGCCTGAGTACTTC

J: TRBJ1-2
D: TRBD1
size: -
V: TRBV9
CDR3: CASSVGDRGDGYTF
DNA: TGTGCCAGCAGCGTTGGGGACAGGGGCGATGGCTACACCTTC

J: TRBJ1-6
D: -
size: -
V: TRBV10-2
CDR3: CASRDWTENSPLHF
DNA: TGCGCCAGCAGGGACTGGACAGAGAATTCACCCCTCCACTTT

J: TRBJ2-7
D: -
size: -
V: TRBV11-2
CDR3: CASSFGYSYEQYF
DNA: TGTGCCAGCAGCTTTGGGTACTCCTACGAGCAGTACTTC

J: TRBJ1-2
D: TRBD1
size: -
V: TRBV19
CDR3: CASSIVQGLYGYTF
DNA: TGTGCCAGTAGTATTGTACAGGGGCTATATGGCTACACCTTC

J: TRBJ1-2
D: TRBD1
size: -
V: TRBV7-9
CDR3: CASSSRTGHYGYTF
DNA: TGTGCCAGCAGCTCCCGGACAGGGCATTATGGCTACACCTTC

J: TRBJ1-5
D: -
size: few
V: TRBV6-1
CDR3: CASSSTTWQPQHF
DNA: TGTGCCAGCAGTTCTACCACTTGGCAGCCCCAGCATTTT

J: TRBJ1-2
D: -
size: -
V: TRBV6-4
CDR3: CASRGALTGGYTF
DNA: TGTGCCAGCAGGGGGGCTCTAACGGGAGGCTACACCTTC

J: TRBJ1-2
D: TRBD1
size: -
V: TRBV6-5
CDR3: CASSPITGGNGYTF
DNA: TGTGCCAGCAGCCCAATCACAGGGGGAAATGGCTACACCTTC

J: TRBJ1-5
D: -
size: few
V: TRBV11-2
CDR3: CASSLGEGLNQPQHF
DNA: TGTGCCAGCAGCCTCGGGGAGGGGCTCAATCAGCCCCAGCATTTT

J: TRBJ1-2
D: -
size: once
V: TRBV29-1
CDR3: CSVANGGASYGYTF
DNA: TGCAGCGTTGCCAACGGGGGGGCTAGCTATGGCTACACCTTC

J: TRBJ1-5
D: -
size: -
V: TRBV19
CDR3: CASSTVGVHQPQHF
DNA: TGTGCCAGTAGTACGGTGGGGGTGCATCAGCCCCAGCATTTT

J: TRBJ2-7
D: -
size: -
V: TRBV6-5
CDR3: CASSFSPGYEQYF
DNA: TGTGCCAGCAGTTTTTCCCCGGGCTACGAGCAGTACTTC

J: TRBJ1-5
D: -
size: -
V: TRBV19
CDR3: CASREQGLGSNQPQHF
DNA: TGTGCCAGTAGAGAACAGGGTCTGGGGAGCAATCAGCCCCAGCATTTT

J: TRBJ1-1
D: -
size: -
V: TRBV5-1
CDR3: CASSLVAGSNTEAFF
DNA: TGCGCCAGCAGCTTGGTTGCGGGGAGCAACACTGAAGCTTTCTTT

J: TRBJ2-6
D: -
size: few
V: TRBV6-1
CDR3: CASSGSGANVLTF
DNA: TGTGCCAGCAGTGGCTCTGGGGCCAACGTCCTGACTTTC

J: TRBJ1-1
D: -
size: -
V: TRBV6-5
CDR3: CASSYSILPSNTEAFF
DNA: TGTGCCAGCAGTTACTCGATTCTACCCTCAAACACTGAAGCTTTCTTT

J: TRBJ1-1
D: -
size: few
V: TRBV7-9
CDR3: CASSFSGAPEAFF
DNA: TGTGCCAGCAGCTTTTCAGGGGCACCTGAAGCTTTCTTT

J: TRBJ2-3
D: TRBD2
size: -
V: TRBV11-2
CDR3: CASSFPLAGVTDTQYF
DNA: TGTGCCAGCAGCTTCCCGTTAGCGGGCGTAACAGATACGCAGTATTTT

J: TRBJ1-6
D: -
size: -
V: TRBV7-9
CDR3: CASSSQAHSPLHF
DNA: TGTGCCAGCAGCTCACAGGCACATTCACCCCTCCACTTT

J: TRBJ2-6
D: -
size: -
V: TRBV5-4
CDR3: CASSLDPRGTGANVLTF
DNA: TGTGCCAGCAGCTTGGACCCGCGAGGGACAGGGGCCAACGTCCTGACTTTC

J: TRBJ2-2
D: -
size: once
V: TRBV7-2
CDR3: CASSRVIGELFF
DNA: TGTGCCAGCAGCCGGGTGATCGGGGAGCTGTTTTTT

J: TRBJ2-3
D: -
size: once
V: TRBV5-6
CDR3: CASSPGRWYF
DNA: TGTGCCAGCAGCCCGGGTCGTTGGTATTTT

J: TRBJ1-5
D: -
size: few
V: TRBV18
CDR3: CASSPEGNQPQHF
DNA: TGTGCCAGCTCACCCGAGGGCAATCAGCCCCAGCATTTT

J: TRBJ2-3
D: -
size: -
V: TRBV29-1
CDR3: CSVDIRGTDTQYF
DNA: TGCAGCGTTGACATCCGGGGCACAGATACGCAGTATTTT

J: TRBJ1-2
D: -
size: -
V: TRBV6-1
CDR3: CASRGQGNYGYTF
DNA: TGTGCCAGCAGGGGGCAGGGGAACTATGGCTACACCTTC

J: TRBJ2-5
D: -
size: -
V: TRBV7-2
CDR3: CASSRVGETQYF
DNA: TGTGCCAGCAGCCGAGTTGGAGAGACCCAGTACTTC

J: TRBJ1-5
D: -
size: few
V: TRBV28
CDR3: CASRGTLNQPQHF
DNA: TGTGCCAGCAGAGGGACCCTCAATCAGCCCCAGCATTTT

J: TRBJ1-1
D: TRBD1
size: -
V: TRBV11-2
CDR3: CASSGGNRDRGSEAFF
DNA: TGTGCCAGCAGCGGGGGGAACCGGGACAGGGGCTCTGAAGCTTTCTTT

J: TRBJ1-4
D: TRBD1
size: once
V: TRBV2
CDR3: CASRLDRGTEKLFF
DNA: TGTGCCAGCAGGCTCGACAGGGGAACGGAAAAACTGTTTTTT

J: TRBJ2-1
D: -
size: -
V: TRBV5-1
CDR3: CASSLTYSSYNEQFF
DNA: TGCGCCAGCAGCTTGACCTATTCATCCTACAATGAGCAGTTCTTC

J: TRBJ2-7
D: TRBD2
size: once
V: TRBV7-2
CDR3: CASSRLAGTANSYEQYF
DNA: TGTGCCAGCAGTCGACTAGCGGGAACAGCCAACTCCTACGAGCAGTACTTC

J: TRBJ1-5
D: TRBD1
size: -
V: TRBV4-1
CDR3: CASSQDVTGGTRPQHF
DNA: TGCGCCAGCAGCCAAGATGTAACAGGGGGAACAAGGCCCCAGCATTTT

J: TRBJ2-1
D: -
size: -
V: TRBV7-2
CDR3: CASSESRWDNEQFF
DNA: TGTGCCAGCAGCGAATCCCGGTGGGACAATGAGCAGTTCTTC

J: TRBJ2-1
D: -
size: once
V: TRBV7-9
CDR3: CASSLTDYMYFHEQFF
DNA: TGTGCCAGCAGCCTCACGGACTACATGTATTTCCATGAGCAGTTCTTC

J: TRBJ1-6
D: TRBD1
size: -
V: TRBV10-3
CDR3: CAISESGTGVSPLHF
DNA: TGTGCCATCAGTGAGTCCGGGACAGGGGTTTCACCCCTCCACTTT

J: TRBJ2-7
D: TRBD1
size: -
V: TRBV9
CDR3: CASNPGQATYEQYF
DNA: TGTGCCAGCAACCCGGGACAGGCTACCTACGAGCAGTACTTC

J: TRBJ2-3
D: TRBD2
size: -
V: TRBV10-3
CDR3: CAIKGTSGGSTDTQYF
DNA: TGTGCCATCAAAGGGACTAGCGGGGGGAGCACAGATACGCAGTATTTT

J: TRBJ2-4
D: TRBD1
size: few
V: TRBV7-2
CDR3: CASSPGQALAKNIQYF
DNA: TGTGCCAGCAGCCCCGGACAGGCCTTAGCCAAAAACATTCAGTACTTC

J: TRBJ1-2
D: -
size: -
V: TRBV5-1
CDR3: CASSLFPGISLTGYTF
DNA: TGCGCCAGCAGCTTGTTTCCCGGGATCTCCCTGACAGGCTACACCTTC

J: TRBJ2-7
D: -
size: -
V: TRBV5-1
CDR3: CASNPGGSYEQYF
DNA: TGCGCCAGCAACCCCGGGGGCTCCTACGAGCAGTACTTC

J: TRBJ2-5
D: -
size: -
V: TRBV7-7
CDR3: CASSPVLGTQYF
DNA: TGTGCTAGCAGCCCCGTGCTGGGGACCCAGTACTTC

J: TRBJ1-1
D: -
size: -
V: TRBV6-5
CDR3: CASFRNTEAFF
DNA: TGTGCCAGCTTTAGGAACACTGAAGCTTTCTTT

J: TRBJ1-1
D: -
size: -
V: TRBV7-3
CDR3: CASSLNGPNTEAFF
DNA: TGTGCCAGCAGCCTCAACGGGCCAAACACTGAAGCTTTCTTT

J: TRBJ1-1
D: -
size: -
V: TRBV5-1
CDR3: CASSLDQGVGTEAFF
DNA: TGCGCCAGCAGCTTGGACCAGGGCGTCGGCACTGAAGCTTTCTTT

J: TRBJ2-3
D: TRBD2
size: -
V: TRBV6-6
CDR3: CASSYRTSGSTDTQYF
DNA: TGTGCCAGCAGTTACCGCACTAGCGGTAGCACAGATACGCAGTATTTT

J: TRBJ2-1
D: TRBD2
size: -
V: TRBV29-1
CDR3: CSVDEFPSGSGGPNEQFF
DNA: TGCAGCGTTGATGAGTTTCCTAGCGGGAGTGGAGGGCCCAATGAGCAGTTCTTC

J: TRBJ2-3
D: -
size: -
V: TRBV10-3
CDR3: CAIKNDGTPGTDTQYF
DNA: TGTGCCATCAAGAACGACGGGACCCCAGGCACAGATACGCAGTATTTT

J: TRBJ1-2
D: TRBD1
size: -
V: TRBV5-6
CDR3: CASSPAGQGNYGYTF
DNA: TGTGCCAGCAGCCCAGCGGGACAGGGGAACTATGGCTACACCTTC

J: TRBJ1-4
D: -
size: -
V: TRBV20-1
CDR3: CSGETDEKLFF
DNA: TGCAGTGGTGAGACCGATGAAAAACTGTTTTTT

J: TRBJ2-1
D: -
size: -
V: TRBV11-2
CDR3: CASSPPTGRHEQFF
DNA: TGTGCCAGCAGCCCTCCAACCGGCAGGCATGAGCAGTTCTTC

J: TRBJ2-6
D: -
size: -
V: TRBV6-5
CDR3: CASSSDSLGANVLTF
DNA: TGTGCCAGCAGTTCCGACAGTCTTGGGGCCAACGTCCTGACTTTC

J: TRBJ1-1
D: -
size: -
V: TRBV7-2
CDR3: CASSSLQGNTEAFF
DNA: TGTGCCAGCAGCTCCTTACAGGGGAACACTGAAGCTTTCTTT

J: TRBJ1-6
D: -
size: many
V: TRBV6-4
CDR3: CASKWRDKCSYNSPLHF
DNA: TGTGCCTCGAAATGGCGGGACAAGTGCTCCTATAATTCACCCCTCCACTTT

J: TRBJ2-1
D: -
size: -
V: TRBV18
CDR3: CASSPPSKSSYNEQFF
DNA: TGTGCCAGCTCACCACCGAGCAAGAGCTCCTACAATGAGCAGTTCTTC

J: TRBJ2-4
D: TRBD2
size: -
V: TRBV19
CDR3: CASSQGLAGGNIQYF
DNA: TGTGCCAGTAGCCAGGGACTAGCGGGAGGGAACATTCAGTACTTC

J: TRBJ1-6
D: TRBD1
size: -
V: TRBV6-6
CDR3: CASSRGTGLESPLHF
DNA: TGTGCCAGCAGCCGAGGGACAGGTTTAGAATCACCCCTCCACTTT